The entry that follows covers one T cell receptor beta chain sequence. This clone was seen a few times. It lacks a known antigen. Per-base quality was not reported, and no clone a single base away is much larger than it. The QIAamp DNA FFPE kit was used to extract genomic DNA from formalin-fixed paraffin-embedded autopsy tissue. TCRbeta CDR3 regions were amplified with the immunoSEQ bias-controlled multiplex PCR and sequenced at high throughput. The authors' analysis ran thus. CDR3 sequences were collapsed and filtered with the immunoSEQ vendor pipeline, and the abundance and frequency of each unique TCRbeta CDR3 were thereby quantified. Using a 90% global sequence identity threshold, CD-HIT clustered dominant CDR3 amino acid sequences together with SARS-CoV-2-specific ImmuneCODE TCRbeta sequences. Clones with frequencies of 0.1 to 1 were classed as hyperexpanded, and 0.01 to 0.1 as large. For the dominant clones, CDR3 amino acid sequences and V and J gene assignments were confirmed with MiXCR. The R stringdist package was used to calculate Levenshtein distances between the patient clonotypes and the ImmuneCODE hits. TCRdb took over this immuneACCESS table, retaining in-frame rearrangements with V and J assigned. Such tables are incomplete; in checked studies, under half of the missing clones stem from an unresolved V gene, and the remainder is unexplained. V, J and clone size are those of that table, while D and trimming were read from the DNA. This sample holds over 700 clones; over 80% were observed only once. The ten largest clonotypes hold more than 12% of the sample.

Sequences KGHSH (CDR1) and LQKENI (CDR2) are obtained from the germline V gene. V lost 4 bases and J lost 3 bases; the stretch between them is 9 bases long. The CDR3 runs 13 residues from the cysteine to the phenylalanine. The retained sequence is limited to the CDR3, 39 bases, with the frame set at the first base. This record comes from a study of T cell repertoires in MIS-A myocarditis (dated by TCRdb to about 2022). The sequence came from a man aged 18 to 35 with fulminant myocarditis from multisystem inflammatory syndrome in adults (MIS-A) after COVID-19. Sequences were obtained from pericardium tissue obtained at autopsy. The cell subset or site label on this specimen signifies: cardiac tissue sample (left or right ventricle, interventricular septum, or pericardium). Recombination connected TRBV18 to TRBJ1-1; TRBD1 is perhaps the D gene, given 5 matching bases. This receptor has the CDR3 CASSLGVYTEAFF. The nucleotide sequence is TGTGCCAGCTCACTAGGGGTGTACACTGAAGCTTTCTTT. The entire variable domain, with the stretches around the CDR3 drawn from the reference TRBV18 and TRBJ1-1 proteins, is NAGVMQNPRHLVRRRGQEARLRCSPMKGHSHVYWYRQLPEEGLKFMVYLQKENIIDESGMPKERFSAEFPKEGPSILRIQQVVRGDSAAYFCASSLGVYTEAFFGQGTRLTVV.